This TCR beta chain was sequenced for a study of T cells in Graves' hyperthyroidism and ophthalmopathy. Study in general: Any treatment followed the collection of peripheral blood at initial diagnosis.

General study results and limits: In the blood, most expanded thyroid clonotypes above 0.001 appeared as well.

RNA transcripts were the template for amplifying TCR beta CDR3 regions. TCR CDR3 underwent first-round RT-PCR with the HTBI primer set. TCRdb itself ran the multiplex PCR reads through MiXCR, one entry per CDR3 protein. The top ten hold approximately 8.7% of the sample, which has around 800,000 distinct CDR3 sequences, over 35% seen once. The germline V gene has CDR1 DFQATT and CDR2 SNEGSKA (reference sequence). The CDR3 consists of 13 residues. Trimming cost V 6 bases and J 1 base, with 11 bases left between them. It was considered stable Graves' hyperthyroidism when ophthalmopathy did not progress within 18 months. Reasons for excluding patients were uncontrolled infection, other autoimmune disease, pregnancy or lactation. On this clonotype itself: The antigen remains undetermined.

This TCR derives from a man between 18 and 35 years old with Graves' hyperthyroidism. The chain joins TRBV20-1 to TRBJ2-3; D gene unclear. Sequencing was performed on blood. CDR3 coding DNA: TGCAGTGCCGTGACTGACCGCACAGATACGCAGTATTTT. Translated, it gives CSAVTDRTDTQYF.